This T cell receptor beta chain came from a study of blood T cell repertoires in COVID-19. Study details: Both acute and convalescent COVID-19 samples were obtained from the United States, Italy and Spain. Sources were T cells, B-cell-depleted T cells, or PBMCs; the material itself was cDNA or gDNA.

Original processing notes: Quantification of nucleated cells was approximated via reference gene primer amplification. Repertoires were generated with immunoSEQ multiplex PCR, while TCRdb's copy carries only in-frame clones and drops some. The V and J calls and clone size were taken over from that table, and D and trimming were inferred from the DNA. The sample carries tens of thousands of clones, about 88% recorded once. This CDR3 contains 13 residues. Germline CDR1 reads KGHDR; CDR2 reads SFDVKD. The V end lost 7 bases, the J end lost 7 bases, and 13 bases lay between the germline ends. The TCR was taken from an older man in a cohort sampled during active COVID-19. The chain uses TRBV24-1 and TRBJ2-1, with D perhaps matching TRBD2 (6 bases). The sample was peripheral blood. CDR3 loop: CATRGEERNEQFF. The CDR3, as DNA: TGTGCCACCAGGGGGGAGGAGCGTAATGAGCAGTTCTTC.